The rows below give T cell receptor beta chains drawn from one sample of a study of cytomegalovirus exposure and HLA in healthy donors. Here immunoSEQ multiplex PCR was the method, and the copy in TCRdb shows in-frame clones only, minus some. The sample shows 95,000 to 150,000 clones, 75% to 80% of them seen only once. Specimen: PBMCs. The receptors originated from a middle-aged man in good health and CMV-seronegative. Both conserved end residues are part of each CDR3. A D gene is named only where the DNA matches it firmly. Rows may omit the clone size; those that give it use once, few, many or a size class.

V	D	size	J	CDR3	DNA
TRBV7-2	TRBD1	-	TRBJ2-7	CASSFGTGDEQYF	TGTGCCAGCAGCTTTGGGACAGGGGACGAGCAGTACTTC
TRBV2	TRBD1	-	TRBJ1-2	CASTGGTGGDSGYTF	TGTGCCAGCACGGGGGGGACAGGGGGCGATTCTGGCTACACCTTC
TRBV2	-	-	TRBJ1-5	CASSESQVAPQHF	TGTGCCAGCAGTGAAAGCCAGGTCGCGCCCCAGCATTTT
TRBV6-1	TRBD2	-	TRBJ2-5	CASSVNSGGAETQYF	TGTGCCAGCAGTGTTAATAGCGGGGGGGCGGAGACCCAGTACTTC
TRBV7-8	TRBD2	-	TRBJ2-1	CASSLVAGGNNEQFF	TGTGCCAGCAGCTTAGTAGCGGGGGGGAACAATGAGCAGTTCTTC
TRBV15	TRBD1	-	TRBJ1-2	CATSQNRGQAYGYTF	TGTGCCACCAGCCAAAACCGGGGACAGGCCTATGGCTACACCTTC
TRBV19	TRBD1	-	TRBJ2-7	CASRRTGQDPGEQYF	TGTGCCAGTAGAAGAACCGGACAGGACCCCGGGGAGCAGTACTTC
TRBV7-2	-	-	TRBJ2-6	CASSLAGSGANVLTF	TGTGCCAGCAGCTTGGCGGGCTCTGGGGCCAACGTCCTGACTTTC
TRBV6-5	TRBD1	-	TRBJ1-1	CASSYSDRGRAEAFF	TGTGCCAGCAGTTACTCGGACAGGGGACGGGCTGAAGCTTTCTTT
TRBV21-1	-	-	TRBJ2-3	CASSNQVPAGGINTDTQYF	TGTGCCAGCAGCAATCAGGTCCCGGCGGGGGGAATTAACACAGATACGCAGTATTTT
TRBV7-2	TRBD1	-	TRBJ1-6	CASSRTGRDSPLHF	TGTGCCAGCAGCAGGACAGGGAGAGACTCACCCCTCCACTTT
TRBV6-5	TRBD1	few	TRBJ2-7	CASSEPGGYEQYF	TGTGCCAGCAGTGAACCAGGGGGTTACGAGCAGTACTTC
TRBV6-1	TRBD1	-	TRBJ1-1	CASSEGDRVEAFF	TGTGCCAGCAGTGAGGGAGACAGGGTCGAAGCTTTCTTT
TRBV5-6	TRBD2	-	TRBJ2-3	CASSLRGGARGDTQYF	TGTGCCAGCAGCTTGCGCGGGGGGGCCCGGGGAGATACGCAGTATTTT
TRBV6-5	TRBD1	-	TRBJ1-2	CASSYGQGRGYTF	TGTGCCAGCAGTTACGGACAGGGTCGAGGCTACACCTTC
TRBV28	-	-	TRBJ2-2	CASIAGPTGELFF	TGTGCCAGCATCGCGGGGCCCACCGGGGAGCTGTTTTTT
TRBV28	TRBD1	-	TRBJ2-7	CASGQAYEQYF	TGTGCCAGCGGACAGGCCTACGAGCAGTACTTC
TRBV2	-	-	TRBJ1-5	CASNGEVGQPQHF	TGTGCCAGCAACGGGGAGGTTGGTCAGCCCCAGCATTTT
TRBV13	TRBD2	-	TRBJ2-4	CASSLGRAGGDIQYF	TGTGCCAGCAGCTTAGGCAGGGCCGGGGGGGACATTCAGTACTTC
TRBV18	TRBD2	-	TRBJ2-1	CASSSGLAGYNEQFF	TGTGCCAGCTCATCAGGACTAGCGGGGTATAATGAGCAGTTCTTC
TRBV19	TRBD1	-	TRBJ2-5	CASSPGIRDRGQETQYF	TGTGCCAGTAGTCCCGGAATCCGGGACAGGGGACAAGAGACCCAGTACTTC
TRBV11-3	-	-	TRBJ2-3	CASSPGLATDTQYF	TGTGCCAGCAGCCCGGGACTTGCCACAGATACGCAGTATTTT
TRBV7-2	-	few	TRBJ2-3	CASSLKISADTQYF	TGTGCCAGCAGCTTGAAGATCAGCGCAGATACGCAGTATTTT
TRBV9	-	-	TRBJ2-7	CASSGSQYSYEQYF	TGTGCCAGCAGCGGTAGCCAGTATTCCTACGAGCAGTACTTC
TRBV6-6	-	once	TRBJ1-5	CASSPQINQPQHF	TGTGCCAGCAGCCCACAGATCAATCAGCCCCAGCATTTT
TRBV7-8	-	-	TRBJ1-2	CASSLAAGPYGYTF	TGTGCCAGCAGCTTAGCAGCAGGCCCATATGGCTACACCTTC
TRBV9	-	once	TRBJ2-3	CASSAGGSTDTQYF	TGTGCCAGCAGCGCCGGCGGAAGCACAGATACGCAGTATTTT
TRBV25-1	TRBD1	-	TRBJ1-2	CASSATGESSANYGYTF	TGTGCCAGCAGTGCAACAGGGGAGTCCTCAGCTAACTATGGCTACACCTTC
TRBV27	-	-	TRBJ2-7	CASGARDTSYEQYF	TGTGCCAGCGGGGCCCGGGACACCTCCTACGAGCAGTACTTC
TRBV9	TRBD2	-	TRBJ2-5	CASSEGAGFQETQYF	TGTGCCAGCAGCGAGGGAGCGGGGTTCCAAGAGACCCAGTACTTC
TRBV25-1	-	few	TRBJ1-1	CASSVGRTEAFF	TGTGCCAGCAGTGTGGGGAGGACTGAAGCTTTCTTT
TRBV6-5	TRBD1	-	TRBJ1-4	CASSPTGVPEKLFF	TGTGCCAGCAGCCCTACAGGGGTCCCTGAAAAACTGTTTTTT
TRBV27	-	-	TRBJ1-1	CASSFSGARSTEAFF	TGTGCCAGCAGTTTCTCAGGGGCTAGGAGCACTGAAGCTTTCTTT
TRBV27	TRBD1	-	TRBJ1-6	CASSSRTGKGSPLHF	TGTGCCAGCAGTTCTAGGACAGGGAAGGGCTCACCCCTCCACTTT
TRBV18	TRBD1	few	TRBJ1-2	CASSPPTGYYGYTF	TGTGCCAGCTCACCTCCGACAGGGTACTATGGCTACACCTTC
TRBV7-9	-	-	TRBJ1-5	CASSSLSPQTVQPQHF	TGTGCCAGCAGCTCCCTATCACCCCAGACAGTTCAGCCCCAGCATTTT
TRBV15	-	-	TRBJ2-2	CATSKSAGYGPGELFF	TGTGCCACCAGCAAATCGGCGGGGTACGGCCCTGGGGAGCTGTTTTTT